This T cell receptor beta chain was sequenced during a study of blood T cell repertoires in COVID-19. The CDR3 totals 15 residues. The germline gives CDR1 MDHEN, CDR2 SYDVKM. With V trimmed by 5 bases and J by 8 bases, 12 bases remained unmatched. The sample holds a few counts of this clone. Assay used: immunoSEQ multiplex PCR; TCRdb lists only in-frame clones, some missing. The repertoire holds 250,000 to 300,000 clones, with nearly 90% as singletons. The chain combines TRBV28 with TRBJ1-2; TRBD1 aligns across 9 bases. Sequencing input: PBMCs or T cells enriched from blood (not recorded which). The TCR comes from an older woman who had recovered from COVID-19. In nucleotides, the CDR3 is TGTGCCAGCAGTCCCCTCCTCGGGACAGGGCCGGGCTACACCTTC. Its protein is CASSPLLGTGPGYTF.